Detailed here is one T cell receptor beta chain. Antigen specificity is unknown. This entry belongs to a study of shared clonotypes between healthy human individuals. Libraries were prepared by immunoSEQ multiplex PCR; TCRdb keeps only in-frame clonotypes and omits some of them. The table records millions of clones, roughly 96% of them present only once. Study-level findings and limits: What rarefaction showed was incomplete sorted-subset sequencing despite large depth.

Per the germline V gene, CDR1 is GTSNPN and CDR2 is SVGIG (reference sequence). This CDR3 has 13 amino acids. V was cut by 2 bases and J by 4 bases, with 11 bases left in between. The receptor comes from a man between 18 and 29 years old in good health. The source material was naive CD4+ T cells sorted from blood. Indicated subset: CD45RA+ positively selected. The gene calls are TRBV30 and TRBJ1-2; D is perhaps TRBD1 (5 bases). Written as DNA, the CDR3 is TGTGCCTGGAGTCGGGACTCGTCCTATGGCTACACCTTC. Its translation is CAWSRDSSYGYTF.